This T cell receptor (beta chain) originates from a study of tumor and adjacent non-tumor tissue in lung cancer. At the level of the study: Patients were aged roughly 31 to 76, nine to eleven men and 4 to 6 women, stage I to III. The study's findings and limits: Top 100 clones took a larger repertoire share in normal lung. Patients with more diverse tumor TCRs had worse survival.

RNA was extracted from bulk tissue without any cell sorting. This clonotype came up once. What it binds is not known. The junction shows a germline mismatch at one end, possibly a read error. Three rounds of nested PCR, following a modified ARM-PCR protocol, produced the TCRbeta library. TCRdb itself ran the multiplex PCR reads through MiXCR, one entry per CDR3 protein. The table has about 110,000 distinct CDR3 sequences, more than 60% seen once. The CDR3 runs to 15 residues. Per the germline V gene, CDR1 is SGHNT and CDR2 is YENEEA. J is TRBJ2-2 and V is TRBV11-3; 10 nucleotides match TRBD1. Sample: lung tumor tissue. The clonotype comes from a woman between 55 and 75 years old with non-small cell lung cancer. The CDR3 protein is CANSPTGGRAGELFF. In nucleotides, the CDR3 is TGTGCCAACAGCCCGACAGGGGGCCGGGCCGGGGAGCTGTTTTTT.